This paragraph reports one T cell receptor (beta chain). This entry belongs to a study of control samples from healthy donors and cancer patients. Profiled with immunoSEQ multiplex PCR; TCRdb holds only in-frame clones, not every one. The sample records approximately 46,000 clones, approximately 92% being singletons. The CDR3 is 15 residues long. The V gene's germline CDR1 is SGHTA and CDR2 FQGNSA. V was pared by 2 bases and J by 7 bases, with 9 bases of the junction left unmatched. Sequencing used PBMCs. The receptor was isolated from a man aged 25-40 years with colorectal cancer. The V and J genes are TRBV7-2 and TRBJ1-2, with 8 bases fitting TRBD1. DNA for the CDR3: TGTGCCAGCAGCTTAATAAGGACAGGGTTAGGTGGCTACACCTTC. Translated, it gives CASSLIRTGLGGYTF.